This T cell receptor (beta chain) was sequenced for a study of T cell changes during pregnancy in multiple sclerosis. This clone appeared a single time. V was pared by 0 bases and J by 2 bases, with 8 bases between. The CDR3 is made up of 14 amino acids. Germline V lookup: CDR1 SGDLS, CDR2 YYNGEE. TCRdb's table, derived via immunoSEQ multiplex PCR, lists solely in-frame clones and lacks some. The sample comprises 58,000 or so clones, 75% to 90% of which are singletons, and 1.8% rests with the top ten. The chain couples TRBV9 to TRBJ1-2; D gene ambiguous. The source material was peripheral blood, sampled after pregnancy. The receptor's source is a female donor with multiple sclerosis, enrolled in a pregnancy study. The CDR3 DNA reads TGTGCCAGCAGCGTAGGGCAGAAGAACTATGGCTACACCTTC. This encodes CASSVGQKNYGYTF.